This TCR beta chain emerged from a study of cytomegalovirus exposure and HLA in healthy donors. Study-wide results and caveats: For TCR beta chains, V- and J-gene trimming was later linked to a missense DCLRE1C variant. A list of 150 to 200 TCR beta chains associated with cytomegalovirus was given.

Trimming cost V 6 bases and J 3 bases; bases outside gene matches: 9. Looked up from germline, CDR1 is SGHDT and CDR2 is YYEEEE. CDR3 size: 15 residues. PCR used 60 Vbeta primers and 13 Jbeta primers. Original data processing: The authors later counted 70 million to 80 million unique TCR beta chains, 9.5 million to 11 million of them shared. This table comes from immunoSEQ multiplex PCR, and its TCRdb copy is limited to in-frame clones, with some not included. V and J calls and clone size are those listed in that table; D and trimming were worked out from the DNA. The table records under 200,000 clones, around 78% of them present only once. Turning to this clone: The antigen is unknown.

The TCR originated in a female donor in good health and CMV-seronegative. The V call is TRBV5-6, the J call TRBJ2-1; 7 nucleotides match TRBD2. Specimen: PBMCs. DNA of the CDR3: TGTGCCAGCATCCCGTCGGGACTATACTACAATGAGCAGTTCTTC. Protein sequence: CASIPSGLYYNEQFF.